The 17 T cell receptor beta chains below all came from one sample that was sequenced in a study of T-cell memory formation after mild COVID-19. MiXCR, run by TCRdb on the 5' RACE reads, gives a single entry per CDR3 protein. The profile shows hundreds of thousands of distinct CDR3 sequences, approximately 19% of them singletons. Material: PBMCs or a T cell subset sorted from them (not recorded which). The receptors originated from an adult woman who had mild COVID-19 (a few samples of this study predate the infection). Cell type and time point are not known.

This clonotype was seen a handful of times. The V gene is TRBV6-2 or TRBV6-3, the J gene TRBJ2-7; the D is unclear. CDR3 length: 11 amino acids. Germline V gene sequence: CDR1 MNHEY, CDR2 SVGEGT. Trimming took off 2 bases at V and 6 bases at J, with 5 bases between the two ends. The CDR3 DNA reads TGTGCCAGCAGTTACGGGGTCGAGCAGTACTTC. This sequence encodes CASSYGVEQYF.

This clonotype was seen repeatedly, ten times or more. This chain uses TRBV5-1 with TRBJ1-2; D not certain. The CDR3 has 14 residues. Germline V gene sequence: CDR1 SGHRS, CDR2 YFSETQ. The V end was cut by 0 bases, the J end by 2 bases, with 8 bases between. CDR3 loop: CASSLGRGNYGYTF. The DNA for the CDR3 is TGCGCCAGCAGCTTGGGTCGGGGAAACTATGGCTACACCTTC.

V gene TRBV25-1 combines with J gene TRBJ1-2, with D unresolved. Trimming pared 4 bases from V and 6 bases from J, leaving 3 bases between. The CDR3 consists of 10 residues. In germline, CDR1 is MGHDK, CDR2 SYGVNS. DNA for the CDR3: TGTGCCAGCAGTGCAGATGGCTACACCTTC. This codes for CASSADGYTF.

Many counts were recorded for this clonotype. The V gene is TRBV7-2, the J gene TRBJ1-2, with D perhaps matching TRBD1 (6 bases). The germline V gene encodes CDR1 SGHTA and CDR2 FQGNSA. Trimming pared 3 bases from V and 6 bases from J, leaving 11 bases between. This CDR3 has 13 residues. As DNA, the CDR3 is TGTGCCAGCAGCTTGGGGGCCACGGATGGCTACACCTTC. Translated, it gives CASSLGATDGYTF. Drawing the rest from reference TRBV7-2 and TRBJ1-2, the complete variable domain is GAGVSQSPSNKVTEKGKDVELRCDPISGHTALYWYRQSLGQGLEFLIYFQGNSAPDKSGLPSDRFSAERTGGSVSTLTIQRTQQEDSAVYLCASSLGATDGYTFGSGTRLTVV.

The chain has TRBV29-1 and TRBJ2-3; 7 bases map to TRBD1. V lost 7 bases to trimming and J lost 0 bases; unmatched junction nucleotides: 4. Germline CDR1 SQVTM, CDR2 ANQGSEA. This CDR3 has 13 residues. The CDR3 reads CSAGTASTDTQYF. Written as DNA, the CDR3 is TGCAGCGCCGGGACAGCAAGCACAGATACGCAGTATTTT.

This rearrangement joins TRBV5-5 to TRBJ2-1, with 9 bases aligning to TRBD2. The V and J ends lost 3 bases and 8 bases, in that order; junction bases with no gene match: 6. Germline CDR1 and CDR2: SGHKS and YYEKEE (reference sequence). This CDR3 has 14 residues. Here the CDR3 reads CASSSAGGYYEQFF. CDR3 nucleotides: TGTGCCAGCAGCTCGGCGGGAGGGTACTATGAGCAGTTCTTC.

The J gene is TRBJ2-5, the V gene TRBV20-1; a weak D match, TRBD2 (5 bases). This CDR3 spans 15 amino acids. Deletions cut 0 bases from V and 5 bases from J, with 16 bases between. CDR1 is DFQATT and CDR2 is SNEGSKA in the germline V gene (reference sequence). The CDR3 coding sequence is TGCAGTGCTAGAGATATCAACTACTCGGGGGAGACCCAGTACTTC. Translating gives CSARDINYSGETQYF.

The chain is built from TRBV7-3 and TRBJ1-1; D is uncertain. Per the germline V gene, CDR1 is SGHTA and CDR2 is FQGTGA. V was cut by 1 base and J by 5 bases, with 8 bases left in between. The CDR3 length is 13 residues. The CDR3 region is CASSLSTDTEAFF. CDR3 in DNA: TGTGCCAGCAGCTTAAGTACAGATACTGAAGCTTTCTTT.

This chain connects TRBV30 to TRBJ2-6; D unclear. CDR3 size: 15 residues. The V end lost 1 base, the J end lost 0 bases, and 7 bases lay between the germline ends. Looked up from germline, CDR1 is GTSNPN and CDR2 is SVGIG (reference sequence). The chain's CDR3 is CAWSATDSGANVLTF. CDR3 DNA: TGTGCCTGGAGTGCCACAGACTCTGGGGCCAACGTCCTGACTTTC.

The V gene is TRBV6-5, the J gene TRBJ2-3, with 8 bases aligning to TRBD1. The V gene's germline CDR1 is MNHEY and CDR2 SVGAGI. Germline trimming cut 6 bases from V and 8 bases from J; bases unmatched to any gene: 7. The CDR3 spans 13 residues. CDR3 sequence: CASSDDRGVTQYF. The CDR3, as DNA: TGTGCCAGCAGCGACGACAGGGGTGTTACGCAGTATTTT.

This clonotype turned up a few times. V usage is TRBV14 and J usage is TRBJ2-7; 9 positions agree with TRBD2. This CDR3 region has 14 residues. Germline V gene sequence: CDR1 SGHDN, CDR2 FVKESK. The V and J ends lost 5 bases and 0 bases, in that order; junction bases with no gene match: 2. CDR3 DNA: TGTGCCAGCAGCGGTAGCGGGAGCTCCTACGAGCAGTACTTC. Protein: CASSGSGSSYEQYF.

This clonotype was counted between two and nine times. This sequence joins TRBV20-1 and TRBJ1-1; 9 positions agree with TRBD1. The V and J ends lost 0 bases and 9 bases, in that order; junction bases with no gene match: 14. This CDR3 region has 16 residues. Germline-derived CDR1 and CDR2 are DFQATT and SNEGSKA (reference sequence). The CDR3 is CSAREPGQGEFTKAFF. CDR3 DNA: TGCAGTGCTAGAGAACCGGGACAGGGAGAGTTTACGAAAGCTTTCTTT.

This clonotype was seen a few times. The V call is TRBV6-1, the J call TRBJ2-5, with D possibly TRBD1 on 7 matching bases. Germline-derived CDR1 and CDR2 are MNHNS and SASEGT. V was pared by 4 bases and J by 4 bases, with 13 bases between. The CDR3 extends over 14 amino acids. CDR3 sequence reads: CASSGNRGGETQYF. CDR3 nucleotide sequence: TGTGCCAGCAGTGGGAACAGGGGAGGAGAGACCCAGTACTTC.

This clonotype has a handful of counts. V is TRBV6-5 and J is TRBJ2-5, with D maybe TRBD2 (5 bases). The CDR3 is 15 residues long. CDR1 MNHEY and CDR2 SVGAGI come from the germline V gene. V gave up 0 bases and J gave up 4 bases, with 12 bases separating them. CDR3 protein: CASSYSNRGTETQYF. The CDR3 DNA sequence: TGTGCCAGCAGTTACTCGAACCGGGGAACAGAGACCCAGTACTTC.

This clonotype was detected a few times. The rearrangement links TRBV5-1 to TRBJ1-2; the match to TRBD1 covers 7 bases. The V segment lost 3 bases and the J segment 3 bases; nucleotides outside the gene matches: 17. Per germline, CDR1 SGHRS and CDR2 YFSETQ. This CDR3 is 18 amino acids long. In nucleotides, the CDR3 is TGCGCCAGCAGCTCCGGGGGGGCAGGGACAGCCTCTCACTATGGCTACACCTTC. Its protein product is CASSSGGAGTASHYGYTF.

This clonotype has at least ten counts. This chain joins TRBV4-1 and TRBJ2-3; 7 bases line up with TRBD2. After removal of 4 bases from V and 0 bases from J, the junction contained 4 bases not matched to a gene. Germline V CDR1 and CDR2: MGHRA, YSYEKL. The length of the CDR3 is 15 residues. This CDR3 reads CASSPTGGSTDTQYF. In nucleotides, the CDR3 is TGCGCCAGCAGCCCAACGGGGGGTAGCACAGATACGCAGTATTTT.

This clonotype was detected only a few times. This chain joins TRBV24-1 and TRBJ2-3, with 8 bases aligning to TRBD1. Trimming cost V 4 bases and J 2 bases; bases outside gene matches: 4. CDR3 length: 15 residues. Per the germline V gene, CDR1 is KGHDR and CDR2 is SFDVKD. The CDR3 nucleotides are TGTGCCACCAGTGACTGGACAGGGAACACAGATACGCAGTATTTT. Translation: CATSDWTGNTDTQYF.